This TCR beta chain was captured by sequencing in a study of neurological immune-mediated disorders. Study as a whole: Secondary progressive cases numbered 3 among the approximately 35 multiple sclerosis patients, while the other 31 were relapsing-remitting. Findings and limits, study-wide: The greatest degree of TCR clonal expansion was observed in HTLV-1-associated myelopathy, with the lowest in multiple sclerosis, below that of healthy controls.

Unsorted libraries used 2 million PBMCs kept at -80 degrees C. The cDNA came from 5'RACE, which used 10-nucleotide random UMIs. From the 5' RACE reads, TCRdb called clonotypes with MiXCR, one entry per CDR3 protein. The sample yields 55,000 to 65,000 distinct CDR3 sequences, 3.5% to 4.5% seen once. The table lists this clonotype with many counts. Antigen specificity is unknown. A read error may account for a junction end that differs from germline. The CDR3 length is 15 residues. Germline V gene sequence: CDR1 DFQATT, CDR2 SNEGSKA (reference sequence). This sequence originates from a woman between 45 and 60 years old with multiple sclerosis. The chain has TRBV20-1 and TRBJ1-6; TRBD1 matches 7 bases. The specimen was PBMCs. CDR3 DNA: TGCAGTGCTAGCGATAACAGGGGAAGGAGTTCACCCCTCAACTTT. Translation: CSASDNRGRSSPLNF.